The T cell receptor beta chain under discussion was sequenced for a study of beta chain features in type 1 diabetes. Study-wide findings and caveats: Patients with type 1 diabetes showed fewer VDJ junction insertions and more deletions. Researchers cautioned that cDNA sequencing could over-represent cells with high TCR expression. The study found moderately but significantly shorter TCRB CDR3s in all four CD4+ subsets of Type 1 diabetes patients.

Reverse transcribing all isolated RNA meant expressed TCRB transcripts were sequenced. The study sequenced naive, central memory and regulatory T cell samples to an average of around 3.4 million reads. Profiled with immunoSEQ multiplex PCR; TCRdb holds only in-frame clones, not every one. The sample yields around 350,000 clones, 10% to 15% seen once. This clone was counted between two and nine times. Antigen specificity is unknown. V trimming: 1 base; J trimming: 0 bases; junction bases outside the gene matches: 6. The CDR3 extends over 18 amino acids. The germline CDR1 and CDR2 sequences are MDHEN and SYDVKM.

The J gene is TRBJ2-6, the V gene TRBV28; 7 bases are shared with TRBD1. Sequencing was carried out using naive CD4+ T cells from blood. The sequence came from a young man in good health. CDR3 in amino acids: CASSLSWTGRSGANVLTF. CDR3 sequence (DNA): TGTGCCAGCAGTTTATCCTGGACAGGTCGCTCTGGGGCCAACGTCCTGACTTTC.